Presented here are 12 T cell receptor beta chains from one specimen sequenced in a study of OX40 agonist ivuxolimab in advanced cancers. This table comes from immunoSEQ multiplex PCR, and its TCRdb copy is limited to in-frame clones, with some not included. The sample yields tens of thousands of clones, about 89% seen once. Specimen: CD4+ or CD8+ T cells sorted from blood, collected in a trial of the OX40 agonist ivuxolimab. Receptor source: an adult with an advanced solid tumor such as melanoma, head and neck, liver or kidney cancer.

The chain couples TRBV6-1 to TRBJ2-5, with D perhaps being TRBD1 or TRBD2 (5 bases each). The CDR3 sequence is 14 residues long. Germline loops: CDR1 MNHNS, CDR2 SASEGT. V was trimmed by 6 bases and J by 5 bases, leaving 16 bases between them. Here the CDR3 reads CASSPPPEGETQYF. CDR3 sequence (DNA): TGTGCCAGCAGCCCACCTCCCGAGGGGGAGACCCAGTACTTC.

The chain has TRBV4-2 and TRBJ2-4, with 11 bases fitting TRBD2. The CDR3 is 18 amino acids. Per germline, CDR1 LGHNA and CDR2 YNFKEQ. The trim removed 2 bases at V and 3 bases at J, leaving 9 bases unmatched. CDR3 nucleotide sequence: TGTGCCAGCAGCCAATTCCAGACTAGCGGGATAGGCAAAAACATTCAGTACTTC. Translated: CASSQFQTSGIGKNIQYF.

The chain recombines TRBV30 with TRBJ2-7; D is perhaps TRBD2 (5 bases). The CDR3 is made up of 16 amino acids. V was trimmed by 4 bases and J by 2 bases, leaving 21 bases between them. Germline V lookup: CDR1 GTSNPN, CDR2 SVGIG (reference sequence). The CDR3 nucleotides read TGTGCCTGGATTGGGATTGGCCAGCGGAATACCTACGAGCAGTACTTC. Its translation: CAWIGIGQRNTYEQYF.

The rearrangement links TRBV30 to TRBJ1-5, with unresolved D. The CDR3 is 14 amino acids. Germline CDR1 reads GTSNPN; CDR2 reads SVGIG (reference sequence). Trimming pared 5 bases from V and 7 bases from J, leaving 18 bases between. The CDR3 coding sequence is TGTGCCTGGGCTCCAACTGGGTTAGGGCAGCCCCAGCATTTT. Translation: CAWAPTGLGQPQHF.

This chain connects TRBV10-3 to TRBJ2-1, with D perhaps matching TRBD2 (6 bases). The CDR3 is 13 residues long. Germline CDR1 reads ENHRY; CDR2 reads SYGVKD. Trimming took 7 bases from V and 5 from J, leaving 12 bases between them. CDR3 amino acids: CAINPGLNNEQFF. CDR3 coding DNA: TGTGCCATCAACCCCGGACTAAACAATGAGCAGTTCTTC.

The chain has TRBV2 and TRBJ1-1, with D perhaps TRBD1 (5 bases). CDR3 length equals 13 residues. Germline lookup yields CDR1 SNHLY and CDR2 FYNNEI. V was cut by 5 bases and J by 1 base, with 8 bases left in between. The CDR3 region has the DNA TGTGCCAGCAGTCTGGGGCGGAACACTGAAGCTTTCTTT. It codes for CASSLGRNTEAFF.

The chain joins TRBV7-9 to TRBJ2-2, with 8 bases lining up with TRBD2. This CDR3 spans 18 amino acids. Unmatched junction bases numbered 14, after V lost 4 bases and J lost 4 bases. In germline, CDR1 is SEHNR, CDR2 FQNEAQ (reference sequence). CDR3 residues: CASSSLTGRASGTGELFF. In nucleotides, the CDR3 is TGTGCCAGCAGCTCTTTGACCGGGAGGGCATCGGGCACCGGGGAGCTGTTTTTT.

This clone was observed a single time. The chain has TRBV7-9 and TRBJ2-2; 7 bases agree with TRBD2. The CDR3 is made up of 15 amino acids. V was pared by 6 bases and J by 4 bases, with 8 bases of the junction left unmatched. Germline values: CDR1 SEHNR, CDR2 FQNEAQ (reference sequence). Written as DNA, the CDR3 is TGTGCCAGCAGTTCTGGACTAGAGGCCACCGGGGAGCTGTTTTTT. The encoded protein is CASSSGLEATGELFF.

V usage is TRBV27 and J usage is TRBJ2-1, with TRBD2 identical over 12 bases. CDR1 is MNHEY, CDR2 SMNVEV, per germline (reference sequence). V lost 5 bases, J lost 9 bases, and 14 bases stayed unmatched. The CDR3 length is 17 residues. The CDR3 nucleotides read TGTGCCAGCAGTGCCACCTTTCGACTAGCGGGAGAGCGTGAGCAGTTCTTC. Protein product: CASSATFRLAGEREQFF.

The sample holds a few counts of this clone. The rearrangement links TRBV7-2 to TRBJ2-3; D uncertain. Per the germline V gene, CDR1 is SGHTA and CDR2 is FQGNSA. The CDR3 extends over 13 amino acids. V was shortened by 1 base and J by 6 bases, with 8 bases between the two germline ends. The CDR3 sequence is CASSLVPRDTQYF. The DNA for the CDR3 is TGTGCCAGCAGCTTAGTCCCACGGGATACGCAGTATTTT.

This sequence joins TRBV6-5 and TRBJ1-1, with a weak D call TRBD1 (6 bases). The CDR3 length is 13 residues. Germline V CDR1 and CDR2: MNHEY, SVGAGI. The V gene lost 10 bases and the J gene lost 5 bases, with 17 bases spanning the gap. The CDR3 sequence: CATLGGLNTEAFF. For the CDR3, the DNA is TGTGCCACCCTAGGGGGGCTTAATACTGAAGCTTTCTTT.

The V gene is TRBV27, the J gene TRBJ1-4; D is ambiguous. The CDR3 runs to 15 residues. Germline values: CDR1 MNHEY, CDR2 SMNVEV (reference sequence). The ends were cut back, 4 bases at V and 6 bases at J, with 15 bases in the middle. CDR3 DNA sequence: TGTGCCAGCAGTTCCTGGGCCAGTACAGATGAAAAACTGTTTTTT. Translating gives CASSSWASTDEKLFF.